The T cell receptor (beta chain) under discussion was sequenced for a study of cytomegalovirus exposure and HLA in healthy donors. Amplification used 60 Vbeta primers and 13 Jbeta primers. Generated by immunoSEQ multiplex PCR, the TCRdb table keeps only in-frame clones and is missing some. The table records about 94,000 clones, less than 10% of them present only once. This clone was seen more than once but under ten times. The germline gives CDR1 LNHDA, CDR2 SQIVND (reference sequence). The CDR3 loop spans 16 amino acids. Trimming pared 3 bases from V and 15 bases from J, leaving 27 bases between. The rearrangement joins TRBV19 to TRBJ1-5; a possible D gene is TRBD1 (6 bases). The source material was PBMCs. The receptor comes from a man aged 45-65 years in good health and CMV-seronegative. The CDR3: CASSIGRGMLDSTRHF. CDR3 bases: TGTGCCAGTAGTATTGGGCGGGGGATGTTGGACAGTACCAGGCATTTT.